Included here is one TCR beta chain sequence, with context. Its antigen is as yet unknown. The data originate from a study of cytomegalovirus exposure and HLA in healthy donors. Study-wide context: Unique TCR beta sequences numbering around 110 million came from 150 million to 200 million T cells in an earlier analysis.

Overall study findings and caveats: In a later analysis, TCR beta V- and J-gene trimming was associated with a missense DCLRE1C variant. Common viral pathogens seemed, in a later analysis, to connect with several of the most significant clusters.

Regarding donors, all were healthy bone marrow donors. Per germline, CDR1 GTSNPN and CDR2 SVGIG (reference sequence). The CDR3 spans 13 residues. Trimming removed 1 base at V and 3 bases at J, with 9 bases between. The PCR was carried out with 60 Vbeta primers and 13 Jbeta primers. Here immunoSEQ multiplex PCR was the method, and the copy in TCRdb shows in-frame clones only, minus some. This repertoire includes about 70,000 clones. The source is a female donor in good health and CMV-seropositive. The J gene is TRBJ1-1, the V gene TRBV30; unclear D gene. Input material: PBMCs. The CDR3 loop is CAWSGKADTEAFF. The CDR3 region has the DNA TGTGCCTGGAGTGGGAAAGCGGACACTGAAGCTTTCTTT.